The 25 T cell receptor beta chains presented below share a single source sample, sequenced in a study of human thymus T cells. Libraries were prepared by immunoSEQ multiplex PCR; TCRdb keeps only in-frame clonotypes and omits some of them. Of about 78,000 clones in the sample, 90% to 97% were seen once. Resections that were taken during corrective heart surgery supplied the thymus tissue. Material for sequencing was thymus tissue. The receptor set was obtained from a boy younger than two with a congenital heart defect but otherwise immunologically healthy.

This clone was counted a few times. The chain has TRBV6-1 and TRBJ1-1, with TRBD1 identical over 7 bases. Germline V gene sequence: CDR1 MNHNS, CDR2 SASEGT. This CDR3 contains 15 residues. V lost 5 bases, J lost 4 bases, and 10 bases stayed unmatched. CDR3 DNA sequence: TGTGCCAGCAGTAACAGGGGTAAAAGGGGCACTGAAGCTTTCTTT. It translates to CASSNRGKRGTEAFF.

As for this clone: The junction does not match germline at one end; this may be a read error. The V and J genes are TRBV2 and TRBJ2-2; D tentatively fits TRBD1 or TRBD2 (6 bases each). The length of the CDR3 is 14 residues. Germline values: CDR1 SNHLY, CDR2 FYNNEI. CDR3 residues: CASITPGARHTPFF. The CDR3 DNA follows: TGTGCCAGCATTACCCCGGGGGCACGACATACTCCGTTCTTT.

The V call is TRBV19, the J call TRBJ1-5; D call uncertain. Germline V gene data show CDR1 as LNHDA and CDR2 as SQIVND (reference sequence). This CDR3 contains 16 residues. Between the trimmed V and J ends, which lost 6 bases and 5 bases, there was a span of 20 bases. CDR3 in amino acids: CASRTAPGEADQPQHF. The CDR3 region has the DNA TGTGCCAGTAGGACCGCACCTGGTGAGGCAGATCAGCCCCAGCATTTT.

This chain joins TRBV4-2 and TRBJ2-3; TRBD1 matches at 8 bases. J was trimmed by 2 bases and V by 4 bases; bases with no gene match: 8. CDR3 length: 16 residues. Per germline, CDR1 LGHNA and CDR2 YNFKEQ. CDR3 in amino acids: CASSLRQGILTDTQYF. The CDR3, as DNA: TGTGCCAGCAGCCTACGACAGGGGATCCTCACAGATACGCAGTATTTT.

The chain uses TRBV4-3 and TRBJ1-2, with no clear D. The germline gives CDR1 LGHNA, CDR2 YSLEER. The germline V and J ends were trimmed by 4 bases and 4 bases, with 16 bases remaining between them. This CDR3 is 15 amino acids long. CDR3 DNA: TGCGCCAGCAGCCTGGACCGAAAGCAGGCCTATGGCTACACCTTC. Residues: CASSLDRKQAYGYTF.

The chain recombines TRBV6-4 with TRBJ2-3; TRBD2 matches at 8 bases. V lost 6 bases to trimming and J lost 3 bases; unmatched junction nucleotides: 14. Germline-derived CDR1 and CDR2 are MRHNA and SNTAGT. The CDR3 spans 17 residues. CDR3 DNA sequence: TGTGCCAGCAGCGCCAGGAAGCGGGGGTTCGGGACAGATACGCAGTATTTT. It encodes CASSARKRGFGTDTQYF.

CDR3 protein: CASRRTGLETQYF. In DNA form, the CDR3 reads TGTGCCAGCAGGAGGACAGGGTTAGAGACCCAGTACTTC. The rearrangement joins TRBV11-2 to TRBJ2-5, with 8 nucleotides matching TRBD1. Trimming removed 6 bases from V and 4 bases from J; junction bases left unmatched: 4. This CDR3 comprises 13 residues. Germline-derived CDR1 and CDR2 are SGHAT and FQNNGV.

This chain joins TRBV4-3 and TRBJ1-4; no clear D. The CDR3 contains 16 residues. V lost 1 base to trimming and J lost 5 bases, with 14 bases between them. Germline-derived CDR1 and CDR2 are LGHNA and YSLEER. The CDR3 loop reads CASSQVSGRKNEKLFF. The CDR3 nucleotides are TGCGCCAGCAGCCAAGTATCTGGCCGAAAGAATGAAAAACTGTTTTTT.

The rearrangement joins TRBV4-2 to TRBJ2-6; 9 nucleotides agree with TRBD1. Unmatched junction bases numbered 14, after V lost 2 bases and J lost 0 bases. Germline V gene lookup returns CDR1 LGHNA and CDR2 YNFKEQ. CDR3 length: 21 amino acids. DNA for the CDR3: TGTGCCAGCAGCCAAAGGGACAGGGAAAGTCTGTTCCACTCTGGGGCCAACGTCCTGACTTTC. Its protein is CASSQRDRESLFHSGANVLTF.

This clone was counted a single time. The gene calls are TRBV6-1 and TRBJ2-1, with 7 bases that match TRBD2. The CDR3 totals 17 residues. Germline trimming cut 3 bases from V and 0 bases from J; bases unmatched to any gene: 8. Germline CDR1 and CDR2: MNHNS and SASEGT. The CDR3 DNA reads TGTGCCAGCAGTGAGATAGCGGGTCTGAGCTCCTACAATGAGCAGTTCTTC. Its translation is CASSEIAGLSSYNEQFF.

The rearrangement links TRBV25-1 to TRBJ2-3; tentative D call: TRBD2 (5 bases). V gave up 2 bases and J gave up 4 bases, with 13 bases separating them. The germline V gene has CDR1 MGHDK and CDR2 SYGVNS. This CDR3 has 15 amino acids. The CDR3, as DNA: TGTGCCAGCAGTGAAATGCGTCTAGCTCCAGATACGCAGTATTTT. Translating gives CASSEMRLAPDTQYF.

This clone was seen only once. This rearrangement joins TRBV7-2 to TRBJ2-5; D unclear. Germline CDR1 SGHTA, CDR2 FQGNSA. V lost 1 base, J lost 3 bases, and 9 bases lay in between. CDR3 size: 14 residues. The CDR3: CASSLDREEETQYF. DNA of the CDR3: TGTGCCAGCAGCTTAGACCGTGAAGAAGAGACCCAGTACTTC.

The V call is TRBV9, the J call TRBJ2-3; D ambiguous. In germline, CDR1 is SGDLS, CDR2 YYNGEE. V shed 1 base and J shed 2 bases, with 11 bases lying between them. This CDR3 is built from 15 residues. The CDR3 DNA is TGTGCCAGCAGCGTATTTAAGGGCCTCACAGATACGCAGTATTTT. It is translated as CASSVFKGLTDTQYF.

The V call is TRBV30, the J call TRBJ2-3; no reliable D call. Between the trimmed V and J ends, which lost 0 bases and 4 bases, there was a span of 11 bases. Looked up from germline, CDR1 is GTSNPN and CDR2 is SVGIG (reference sequence). The CDR3 has 14 amino acids. In DNA form, the CDR3 reads TGTGCCTGGAGTGTACATGAGGCTTCAGATACGCAGTATTTT. Its protein product is CAWSVHEASDTQYF.

The V and J genes are TRBV9 and TRBJ2-5; a weak D match, TRBD2 (7 bases). CDR1 and CDR2 (germline): SGDLS, YYNGEE. CDR3 size: 15 residues. Trimming removed 6 bases at V and 2 bases at J, with 17 bases between. CDR3 sequence (DNA): TGTGCCAGCACCAAAGACGGGGGGCTACAAGAGACCCAGTACTTC. Translating gives CASTKDGGLQETQYF.

V usage is TRBV5-5 and J usage is TRBJ2-1; possible D gene TRBD2, 6 bases. The CDR3 consists of 17 residues. Deletions cut 4 bases from V and 1 base from J, with 18 bases between. Germline V gene data show CDR1 as SGHKS and CDR2 as YYEKEE (reference sequence). CDR3: CASSQKDGGLSYNEQFF. The CDR3 DNA sequence: TGTGCCAGCAGCCAGAAAGACGGGGGACTTTCCTACAATGAGCAGTTCTTC.

The CDR3 region has the DNA TGTGCCAGCAGCCCGACTGATAGGAACGGAGCCCTCTCCTACGAGCAGTACTTC. It is translated as CASSPTDRNGALSYEQYF. The chain employs TRBV5-5 and TRBJ2-7; no definite D call. V was pared by 4 bases and J by 0 bases, with 23 bases between. This CDR3 spans 18 amino acids. Germline lookup yields CDR1 SGHKS and CDR2 YYEKEE (reference sequence).

J is TRBJ2-7 and V is TRBV6-5; 7 positions match TRBD1. Looked up from germline, CDR1 is MNHEY and CDR2 is SVGAGI. The CDR3 runs 13 residues. V lost 0 bases, J lost 6 bases, and 2 bases stayed unmatched. The CDR3 bases are TGTGCCAGCAGTTACTCTGACAGGGTCGAGCAGTACTTC. The encoded protein is CASSYSDRVEQYF.

The rearrangement joins TRBV5-1 to TRBJ2-5, with TRBD2 as a possible D gene (6 bases). The germline V and J ends were trimmed by 2 bases and 9 bases, with 32 bases remaining between them. This CDR3 is built from 19 residues. Germline CDR1 SGHRS, CDR2 YFSETQ. This CDR3 is CASSFSRNGRDSESRSQYF. CDR3 coding DNA: TGCGCCAGCAGCTTTTCCCGGAACGGGAGAGACAGCGAGAGTCGATCCCAGTACTTC.

The chain links TRBV4-1 to TRBJ2-3; 7 nucleotides line up with TRBD2. The junction had 12 bases not matched to a gene; V was cut back by 1 base and J by 8 bases. Germline assignment: CDR1 MGHRA and CDR2 YSYEKL. The CDR3 runs 16 residues. As DNA, the CDR3 is TGCGCCAGCAGCCAAGCAGGGACTACGGCTTTAGGTACGCAGTATTTT. It specifies CASSQAGTTALGTQYF.

V gene TRBV7-2 combines with J gene TRBJ1-1; D gene uncertain. CDR3 size: 14 residues. V lost 1 base and J lost 7, with 13 bases in between. Germline CDR1 SGHTA, CDR2 FQGNSA. CDR3 sequence: CASSLEGWAVEAFF. As DNA, the CDR3 is TGTGCCAGCAGCTTAGAGGGATGGGCAGTTGAAGCTTTCTTT.

This chain links TRBV5-1 with TRBJ2-7; perhaps TRBD2 as D (6 bases). Trimming removed 0 bases at V and 2 bases at J, with 21 bases between. The CDR3 loop spans 18 amino acids. CDR1 is SGHRS and CDR2 is YFSETQ in the germline V gene. The CDR3 sequence: CASSLADWRAGFPYEQYF. The CDR3 DNA follows: TGCGCCAGCAGCTTGGCCGACTGGAGGGCAGGGTTCCCCTACGAGCAGTACTTC.

The chain employs TRBV19 and TRBJ2-2; 9 bases align to TRBD2. In germline, CDR1 is LNHDA, CDR2 SQIVND (reference sequence). This CDR3 contains 16 residues. V lost 4 bases, J lost 2 bases, and 5 bases stayed unmatched. The DNA of the CDR3 is TGTGCCAGTAGTACTGGGACTAGCAGTAACACCGGGGAGCTGTTTTTT. This gives the protein CASSTGTSSNTGELFF.

The sample holds one count of this clone. The rearrangement joins TRBV14 to TRBJ2-3; tentatively, D is TRBD2 (6 bases). Germline-derived CDR1 and CDR2 are SGHDN and FVKESK. The V end lost 6 bases, the J end lost 0 bases, and 10 bases lay between the germline ends. The CDR3 covers 14 residues. Here the CDR3 reads CASRGTGSTDTQYF. The CDR3 region has the DNA TGTGCCAGCAGAGGGACTGGGAGCACAGATACGCAGTATTTT.

The J gene is TRBJ2-2, the V gene TRBV21-1; TRBD2 reflects the table's D call only, with no check against the DNA. TRBV21-1 is a pseudogene locus. This CDR3 contains 16 residues. This CDR3 reads CASSKVRKLAAGELFF. The CDR3 DNA sequence: TGTGCCAGCAGCAAAGTTAGGAAACTAGCGGCCGGGGAGCTGTTTTTT.